The TCR beta chain described here comes from a study of neoadjuvant nivolumab and ipilimumab in lung cancer. Study summary: The combination arm added day-1 ipilimumab 1 mg/kg to nivolumab 3 mg/kg on days 1, 15, 29. Study-wide points: A small number of samples were TCR sequenced. Higher pretherapy blood TCR richness went with higher resected-tumor richness.

Sequencing used immunoSEQ multiplex PCR; TCRdb keeps in-frame clones, though not all of them. The sample consists of about 26,000 clones, 75% to 90% of them appearing once. CDR1 and CDR2 from the germline V gene are MNHEY and SMNVEV (reference sequence). CDR3 length: 16 amino acids. V was trimmed by 3 bases and J by 4 bases, leaving 13 bases between them. Details on this clone: The target antigen is unknown.

The sequence was collected from an adult with non-small cell lung cancer. The J gene is TRBJ2-6, the V gene TRBV27; perhaps TRBD2 as D (7 bases). The sequencing used peripheral blood, collected before neoadjuvant nivolumab, alone or with ipilimumab. The CDR3: CASSLAQGGGANVLTF. CDR3 DNA: TGTGCCAGCAGTTTGGCACAGGGAGGGGGGGCCAACGTCCTGACTTTC.